This TCR beta chain came from a study of vaccination effects on CD4 cells after COVID-19. Antigen-specific CD4+ T cells were first expanded with viral peptide pools by the ViraFEST assay and only then sequenced. Upon completion of 10 days in culture, CD4+ T cells were isolated. Recipients of the vaccine had no prior SARS-CoV-2 infection and negative nucleocapsid antibodies. Generated by immunoSEQ multiplex PCR, the TCRdb table keeps only in-frame clones and is missing some. The data show about 41,000 clones, around 70% seen once. On this clone itself: The antigen is unknown.

V lost 0 bases and J 1 base, leaving 10 bases between the germline ends. CDR3 length: 15 residues. In germline, CDR1 is SGHRS, CDR2 YFSETQ. The clonotype originates from a human donor who received a COVID-19 vaccine. The chain recombines TRBV5-1 with TRBJ1-1; D perhaps matches TRBD1 (6 bases). This material consisted of CD4+ T cells from PBMCs cultured with HCoV-OC43 spike peptides, taken before COVID-19 vaccination. Subset described: HCoV-OC43 spike overlapping peptide pool stimulation. CDR3 region: CASSLGGGANTEAFF. The CDR3 DNA reads as TGCGCCAGCAGCTTGGGCGGGGGGGCGAACACTGAAGCTTTCTTT.